This T cell receptor (beta chain) was captured by sequencing in a study of blood T cells in healthy people across ages. This clonotype turned up a few times. Then a second PCR, running about 7 to 11 cycles, was carried out with a sample-barcoded 5' primer and a J-beta primer mix. Each cDNA molecule was tagged by a template-switch adaptor with 12 random nucleotides. TCRdb analysed the 5' RACE reads with MiXCR anew, one entry per CDR3 protein. The table records approximately 880,000 distinct CDR3 sequences, under 50% of them present only once. The sample was blood. The receptor's source is a young man in good health.

CDR3 sequence: CASSGGQDLRVEQYF. In DNA form, the CDR3 reads TGTGCCAGCAGTGGTGGGCAGGATCTACGGGTCGAGCAGTACTTC. V is TRBV6-2 or TRBV6-3 and J is TRBJ2-4; D is uncertain. Near its end, the DNA agrees better with TRBJ2-7, so the J call may be wrong. In germline, CDR1 is MNHEY, CDR2 SVGEGT. CDR3 length: 15 amino acids.